The T cell receptor (beta chain) described here comes from a study of human CD8 memory T cell subsets. The source of the RNA was duplicate vials containing around 160,000 sorted CD8+ T cells for each subset. The CDR3 totals 13 residues. UMI-labeled 5' RACE yielded the TCR beta libraries. TCRdb reprocessed the 5' RACE reads; each CDR3 protein has one entry and no DNA is given. Recorded here are some 11,000 distinct CDR3 sequences; the top ten clones represent around 15%. Overall study findings and caveats: Stem-like memory T cell repertoires overlapped minimally with precursor exhausted T cell repertoires. Diversity was similarly high in stem-like memory and precursor exhausted T cells, which was not the case for effector memory cells. It was only the T cell receptor beta chains that the study sequenced.

On this clonotype itself: Its specificity is not known.

The source is a human donor in good health. The chain carries TRBV12-3 or TRBV12-4 and TRBJ2-7. Specimen: CD8+ T cells from PBMCs. CDR3 sequence: CASSLALDYEQYF.